Detailed here is one T cell receptor (beta chain). Its matching antigen is unknown. The data are from a study of cytomegalovirus exposure and HLA in healthy donors. Looking at the study overall: Some 85 million unique TCRs, all from HLA-typed donors, were included in an early release of the data. Study-wide points: Later work found most CMV-associated TCR beta chains apparently HLA-restricted. Presence/absence analyses assumed roughly uniform sequencing depth across donors, which may not hold.

The CDR3 length is 15 residues. Germline CDR1 MNHEY, CDR2 SVGAGI. PCR involved 60 Vbeta and 13 Jbeta primers. Assay used: immunoSEQ multiplex PCR; TCRdb lists only in-frame clones, some missing. The data show around 160,000 clones, around 84% seen once. The rearrangement uses TRBV6-5 and TRBJ2-5; D not resolved. The end of the DNA fits TRBJ2-7 better, so the J call may be wrong. Material for sequencing was PBMCs. The sequence was collected from a man aged 35-49 years in good health and CMV-seropositive. CDR3 amino acids: CASSPFPSNSYEQYF. The CDR3 bases are TGTGCCAGCAGTCCCTTTCCCTCGAACTCCTACGAGCAGTACTTC.